The 14 T cell receptor beta chains below come from one sample, sequenced in a study of radiation and T cells in renal cell carcinoma. Time point reported: baseline pretreatment blood. This sample's treatment: 15 Gy SBRT to primary tumor, nephrectomy 4 weeks later. Clones were sequenced by immunoSEQ multiplex PCR, and TCRdb holds only the in-frame ones, with some missing. The sample includes approximately 110,000 clones, around 83% of them seen just once. The sequencing here drew on blood, taken from a patient whose treatment included radiotherapy and nephrectomy. Every receptor here comes from a woman aged 60 to 75 with renal cell carcinoma.

The gene calls are TRBV9 and TRBJ1-4, with 7 bases fitting TRBD1. The length of the CDR3 is 13 residues. The ends lost 10 bases at V and 5 bases at J; junction bases unmatched: 8. Germline V lookup: CDR1 SGDLS, CDR2 YYNGEE. In DNA, the CDR3 is TGTGCCTCTAACCGGGACAGAAATGAAAAACTGTTTTTT. It specifies CASNRDRNEKLFF.

CDR3 in amino acids: CASSAPGLAASYEQYF. CDR3 in DNA: TGTGCCAGCAGTGCACCGGGACTAGCGGCTTCCTACGAGCAGTACTTC. The J gene is TRBJ2-7, the V gene TRBV2, with TRBD2 matching over 11 bases. The CDR3 length is 16 residues. Trimming took 4 bases from V and 1 from J; bases not matched to a gene: 6. Per germline, CDR1 SNHLY and CDR2 FYNNEI.

The gene calls are TRBV4-1 and TRBJ1-6; D not resolved. The CDR3 is made up of 15 amino acids. The germline CDR1 and CDR2 sequences are MGHRA and YSYEKL. Between the trimmed V and J ends, which lost 1 base and 9 bases, there was a span of 13 bases. The CDR3 DNA is TGCGCCAGCAGCCAAGGGATACGGCTGGGTTCACCCCTCCACTTT. Encoded protein: CASSQGIRLGSPLHF.

The chain recombines TRBV11-2 with TRBJ2-3, with 8 nucleotides matching TRBD1. This CDR3 spans 15 amino acids. Trimming removed 5 bases from V and 0 bases from J; junction bases left unmatched: 4. In germline, CDR1 is SGHAT, CDR2 FQNNGV. In DNA form, the CDR3 reads TGTGCCAGCAGCAGAAGGGACAGGAGCACAGATACGCAGTATTTT. Translation: CASSRRDRSTDTQYF.

As to this clone: A junction boundary mismatches the germline segment, possibly from a read error. This chain uses TRBV6-5 with TRBJ1-1; D possibly corresponds to TRBD1 (6 bases). The CDR3 runs 12 residues. From germline, CDR1 is MNHEY and CDR2 SVGAGI. The CDR3 DNA sequence: TGTGCCATCAGTGTCGACTCAGGGACAACTTTCTTT. It specifies CAISVDSGTTFF.

The genes are TRBV6-6 and TRBJ1-2, with D possibly TRBD1 on 6 matching bases. This CDR3 contains 16 residues. Germline-derived CDR1 and CDR2 are MNHNY and SVGAGI (reference sequence). The ends were cut back, 6 bases at V and 3 bases at J, with 20 bases in the middle. The CDR3 loop is CASRNAPGEGDYGYTF. In nucleotides, the CDR3 is TGTGCCAGCAGGAACGCCCCAGGGGAGGGTGACTATGGCTACACCTTC.

V usage is TRBV5-6 and J usage is TRBJ2-3; 7 bases line up with TRBD2. V lost 5 bases and J lost 3; bases outside the gene matches: 6. There are 14 residues in the CDR3. Germline CDR1 is SGHDT and CDR2 is YYEEEE. Here the CDR3 reads CASREGLQTDTQYF. The CDR3, as DNA: TGTGCCAGCAGGGAGGGACTACAAACAGATACGCAGTATTTT.

The chain is built from TRBV29-1 and TRBJ1-1; 8 bases line up with TRBD1. CDR1 and CDR2 (germline): SQVTM, ANQGSEA. Trimming took 4 bases from V and 1 from J; bases not matched to a gene: 5. This CDR3 region has 14 residues. CDR3 nucleotide sequence: TGCAGCGTTGGCCAGACAGGGGCGAACACTGAAGCTTTCTTT. Protein sequence: CSVGQTGANTEAFF.

The rearrangement joins TRBV6-4 to TRBJ2-3; D gene unclear. V lost 5 bases, J lost 1 base, and 7 bases lay in between. This CDR3 region has 13 residues. CDR1 and CDR2 from the germline V gene are MRHNA and SNTAGT. CDR3 nucleotide sequence: TGTGCCAGCAGTATCGAGGGCACAGATACGCAGTATTTT. It translates to CASSIEGTDTQYF.

Details on this clone: The identical CDR3 is also encoded by other nucleotide sequences in the sample. The chain links TRBV5-1 to TRBJ2-2, with TRBD1 matching 7 bases. Germline V gives CDR1 SGHRS, CDR2 YFSETQ. The CDR3 sequence is 14 residues long. Trimming took 4 bases from V and 2 from J; bases not matched to a gene: 2. The CDR3 DNA reads as TGCGCCAGCAGCGGGACAGTAAACACCGGGGAGCTGTTTTTT. Protein sequence: CASSGTVNTGELFF.

The V and J genes are TRBV5-5 and TRBJ2-7; 13 nucleotides agree with TRBD2. V lost 2 bases to trimming and J lost 2 bases; unmatched junction nucleotides: 4. The CDR3 totals 16 residues. Germline CDR1 is SGHKS and CDR2 is YYEKEE (reference sequence). The CDR3 nucleotides are TGTGCCAGCAGCTTCCTCGGGACTAGCGGGACCTACGAGCAGTACTTC. Protein sequence: CASSFLGTSGTYEQYF.

The chain has TRBV6-6 and TRBJ2-5; 7 bases fit TRBD2. V was clipped by 2 bases and J by 5 bases; unmatched bases: 8. The CDR3 runs 15 residues. Germline CDR1 MNHNY, CDR2 SVGAGI (reference sequence). The DNA for the CDR3 is TGTGCCAGCAGTTACCGCGGGAGTGGCGTCGAGACCCAGTACTTC. Translated, it gives CASSYRGSGVETQYF.

There are a few counts of this clone. This chain joins TRBV19 and TRBJ1-1; D is ambiguous. Trimming pared 3 bases from V and 0 bases from J, leaving 11 bases between. The CDR3 is made up of 15 amino acids. The germline V gene encodes CDR1 LNHDA and CDR2 SQIVND (reference sequence). The CDR3 nucleotides are TGTGCCAGTAGTATGGCCTACAGCATGAACACTGAAGCTTTCTTT. As protein: CASSMAYSMNTEAFF.

The J gene is TRBJ2-5, the V gene TRBV5-1, with no clear D. The CDR3 sequence is 12 residues long. The V end lost 0 bases, the J end lost 5 bases, and 5 bases lay between the germline ends. In germline, CDR1 is SGHRS, CDR2 YFSETQ. In DNA form, the CDR3 reads TGCGCCAGCAGCTTGGACTGGGAGACCCAGTACTTC. It codes for CASSLDWETQYF. The full variable domain, rest sourced from reference TRBV5-1 and TRBJ2-5, is KAGVTQTPRYLIKTRGQQVTLSCSPISGHRSVSWYQQTPGQGLQFLFEYFSETQRNKGNFPGRFSGRQFSNSRSEMNVSTLELGDSALYLCASSLDWETQYFGPGTRLLVL.